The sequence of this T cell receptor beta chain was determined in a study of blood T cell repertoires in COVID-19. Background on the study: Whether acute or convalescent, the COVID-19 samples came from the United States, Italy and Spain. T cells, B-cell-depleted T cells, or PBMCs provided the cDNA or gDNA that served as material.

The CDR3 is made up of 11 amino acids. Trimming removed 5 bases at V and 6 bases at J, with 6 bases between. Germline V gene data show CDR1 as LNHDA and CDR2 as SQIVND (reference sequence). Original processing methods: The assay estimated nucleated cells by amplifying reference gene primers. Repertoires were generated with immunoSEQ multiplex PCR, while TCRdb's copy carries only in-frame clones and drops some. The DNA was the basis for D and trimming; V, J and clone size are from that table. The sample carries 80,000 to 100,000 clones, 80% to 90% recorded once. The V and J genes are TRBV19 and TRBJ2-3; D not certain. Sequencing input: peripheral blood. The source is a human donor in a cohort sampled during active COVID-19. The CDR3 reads CASSPRDTQYF. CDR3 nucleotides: TGTGCCAGTAGTCCCCGGGATACGCAGTATTTT.